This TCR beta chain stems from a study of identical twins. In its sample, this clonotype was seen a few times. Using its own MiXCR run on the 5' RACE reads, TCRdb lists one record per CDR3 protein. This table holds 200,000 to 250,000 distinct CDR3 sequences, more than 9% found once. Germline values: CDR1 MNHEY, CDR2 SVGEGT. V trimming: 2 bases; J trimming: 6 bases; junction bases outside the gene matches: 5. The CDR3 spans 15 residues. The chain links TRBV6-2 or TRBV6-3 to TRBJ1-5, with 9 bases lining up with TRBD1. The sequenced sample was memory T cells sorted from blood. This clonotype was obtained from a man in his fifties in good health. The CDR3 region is CASSYPGQGSQPQHF. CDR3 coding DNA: TGTGCCAGCAGTTACCCGGGACAGGGATCTCAGCCCCAGCATTTT.